The 5 T cell receptor beta chains given below trace back to one sample, sequenced in a study of cytomegalovirus exposure and HLA in healthy donors. TCRdb keeps only in-frame clones here, not all; method: immunoSEQ multiplex PCR. This sample carries fewer than 75,000 clones, about 93% of them seen once, and the ten largest clones take roughly 2%. Material for sequencing was PBMCs. Source of these receptors: a woman aged 18-29 years in good health and CMV-seropositive.

DNA of the CDR3: TGTGCCAGCAGTTCCCCTGGGACAGGGTACTATGGCTACACCTTC. Protein product: CASSSPGTGYYGYTF. The chain links TRBV6-5 to TRBJ1-2; 9 nucleotides align to TRBD1. Germline-derived CDR1 and CDR2 are MNHEY and SVGAGI. Trimming at V came to 4 bases and at J to 3 bases, leaving 6 bases not matched to a gene. This CDR3 spans 15 amino acids.

The V and J genes are TRBV5-1 and TRBJ2-1, with unresolved D. The germline V gene encodes CDR1 SGHRS and CDR2 YFSETQ. The V end was cut by 1 base, the J end by 5 bases, with 10 bases between. The length of the CDR3 is 14 residues. The CDR3 DNA follows: TGCGCCAGCAGCTTGCAGAGGAACCACAATGAGCAGTTCTTC. Protein sequence: CASSLQRNHNEQFF. Full variable domain (outside the CDR3, taken from reference TRBV5-1 and TRBJ2-1): KAGVTQTPRYLIKTRGQQVTLSCSPISGHRSVSWYQQTPGQGLQFLFEYFSETQRNKGNFPGRFSGRQFSNSRSEMNVSTLELGDSALYLCASSLQRNHNEQFFGPGTRLTVL.

The chain employs TRBV1 and TRBJ1-5; whether TRBD1, the table's D call, matches the DNA was not checked. TRBV1 has pseudogene status. The CDR3 is 15 amino acids. CDR3 nucleotide sequence: TGCACCAGCAGCCAAGAACAGGGAATCAATCAGCCCCAGCATTTT. Amino acid sequence: CTSSQEQGINQPQHF.

This clone was counted a single time. The chain has TRBV6-5 and TRBJ2-2, with a possible D match to TRBD2 (5 bases). CDR3 length equals 14 residues. The V gene's germline CDR1 is MNHEY and CDR2 SVGAGI. Trimming cost V 6 bases and J 0 bases, with 8 bases left between them. The CDR3 nucleotides read TGTGCCAGCAGCTCTAGCTCGAACACCGGGGAGCTGTTTTTT. It yields the protein CASSSSSNTGELFF.

The V gene is TRBV10-2, the J gene TRBJ1-6; D unresolved. V was pared by 7 bases and J by 7 bases, with 14 bases between. Germline lookup yields CDR1 WSHSY and CDR2 SAAADI. The length of the CDR3 is 14 residues. The CDR3 DNA is TGCGCCAGCACCACAGTCGGGGAGAATTCACCCCTCCACTTT. The encoded protein is CASTTVGENSPLHF.